These 27 T cell receptor beta chains were sequenced from one sample in a study of low-dose radiotherapy and immunotherapy resistance in tumors. The time point here: before trial treatment. Primers targeting TRAV and TRBV primed first-strand cDNA, covering alpha and beta chains. A constant-region primer paired with the V-primer adapter amplified TCRs over about 19 PCR cycles. TCRdb re-called the reads through MiXCR, storing one row per CDR3 protein. Among about 64,000 distinct CDR3 sequences, 26% were seen once, and the ten largest hold less than 8%. The source material was PBMCs, sampled before treatment. The receptors here all came from a male donor with rectosigmoid adenocarcinoma.

This clonotype was recorded at least ten times. This sequence joins TRBV7-2 and TRBJ1-2; 8 bases align to TRBD1. CDR3 length: 14 amino acids. The V segment lost 5 bases and the J segment 6 bases; nucleotides outside the gene matches: 8. Germline lookup yields CDR1 SGHTA and CDR2 FQGNSA. The CDR3 region is CASSEGQGPHGYTF. The DNA for the CDR3 is TGTGCCAGCAGCGAAGGACAGGGACCTCATGGCTACACCTTC.

This clonotype was seen a handful of times. The chain uses TRBV4-1 and TRBJ1-6; tentatively, D is TRBD1 (6 bases). CDR1 MGHRA and CDR2 YSYEKL come from the germline V gene. The CDR3 extends over 18 amino acids. Trimming shortened V by 2 bases and J by 3 bases, and 17 bases separated the two germline ends. The CDR3 loop reads CASSQSRPGQYYNSPLHF. The DNA for the CDR3 is TGCGCCAGCAGCCAATCCCGGCCTGGACAGTACTATAATTCACCCCTCCACTTT.

This clonotype was observed once. Being one base from a much bigger clone, this may be a read error. V usage is TRBV7-2 and J usage is TRBJ1-4, with a weak D call TRBD1 (6 bases). The ends were cut back, 1 base at V and 9 bases at J, with 21 bases in the middle. The CDR3 is made up of 17 amino acids. The V gene's germline CDR1 is SGHTA and CDR2 FQGNSA. CDR3 residues: CASSLGEGRGGWQKLFF. DNA for the CDR3: TGTGCCAGCAGCTTAGGAGAAGGGCGAGGGGGATGGCAAAAACTGTTTTTT.

The rearrangement uses TRBV5-5 and TRBJ2-1; 11 nucleotides agree with TRBD1. Germline CDR1 reads SGHKS; CDR2 reads YYEKEE (reference sequence). The J segment lost 6 bases and the V segment lost 4 bases, leaving 9 bases of the junction unmatched. The CDR3 is made up of 16 amino acids. The CDR3 nucleotides are TGTGCCAGCAGCATCCTGGGACAGGGGGGCGGCAATGAGCAGTTCTTC. It yields the protein CASSILGQGGGNEQFF.

This clonotype was counted ten times or more. The chain is built from TRBV6-4 and TRBJ2-3; 10 positions match TRBD1. Germline trimming cut 5 bases from V and 1 base from J; bases unmatched to any gene: 3. From germline, CDR1 is MRHNA and CDR2 SNTAGT. This CDR3 has 15 residues. The CDR3 DNA follows: TGTGCCAGCAGTCCCGGGACAGGGGGCACAGATACGCAGTATTTT. Translation: CASSPGTGGTDTQYF.

This clonotype was found many times. The V gene is TRBV5-4, the J gene TRBJ2-2; 9 nucleotides match TRBD1. J lost 6 bases, V lost 2 bases, and 11 bases had no gene match. The CDR3 length is 17 residues. Looked up from germline, CDR1 is SGHNT and CDR2 is YYREEE (reference sequence). CDR3 region: CASSLAGTGILAGELFF. CDR3 nucleotide sequence: TGTGCCAGCAGCTTAGCCGGGACAGGGATTTTAGCCGGGGAGCTGTTTTTT.

The chain joins TRBV6-2 or TRBV6-3 to TRBJ1-2; no clear D. Deletions cut 6 bases from V and 8 bases from J, with 19 bases between. The germline V gene has CDR1 MNHEY and CDR2 SVGEGT. This CDR3 contains 14 residues. The CDR3: CASRTTLNSGGYTF. For the CDR3, the DNA is TGTGCCAGCAGGACGACGCTGAACTCGGGCGGCTACACCTTC.

The sample holds many counts of this clonotype. V is TRBV28 and J is TRBJ1-2, with 7 positions matching TRBD1. V shed 6 bases, J shed 9 bases, and the junction held 7 bases outside the gene matches. The CDR3 totals 12 residues. Germline loops: CDR1 MDHEN, CDR2 SYDVKM. The CDR3 DNA sequence: TGTGCCAGCAGAACGACAGGGCCCCGCTACACCTTC. This translates into CASRTTGPRYTF.

The sample holds many counts of this clonotype. The rearrangement joins TRBV19 to TRBJ2-2; 9 nucleotides align to TRBD2. This CDR3 comprises 17 residues. With 1 base clipped from V and 4 bases from J, the junction kept 7 bases outside the gene matches. From germline, CDR1 is LNHDA and CDR2 SQIVND (reference sequence). CDR3 coding DNA: TGTGCCAGTAGTATAGCTAGGAGCGGGGGGACCACCGGGGAGCTGTTTTTT. It specifies CASSIARSGGTTGELFF.

The chain combines TRBV28 with TRBJ2-7; 7 nucleotides agree with TRBD1. CDR3 length equals 13 residues. Unmatched junction bases numbered 7, after V lost 11 bases and J lost 0 bases. CDR1 and CDR2 from the germline V gene are MDHEN and SYDVKM. CDR3 nucleotides: TGTGCCGGTCGCCGGACAGGCTCCTACGAGCAGTACTTC. Translation gives CAGRRTGSYEQYF.

A word on this clonotype: This may be a read error, as it is one base from a much larger clone. The chain joins TRBV4-2 to TRBJ2-3, with 8 bases that match TRBD2. The CDR3 is made up of 20 amino acids. From germline, CDR1 is LGHNA and CDR2 YNFKEQ. V was pared by 0 bases and J by 3 bases, with 17 bases of the junction left unmatched. DNA for the CDR3: TGTGCCAGCAGCCAAGAGGATAGCGGGACGAACGAAAGTCCGACAGATACGCAGTATTTT. Amino acid sequence: CASSQEDSGTNESPTDTQYF.

About this clonotype itself: A far larger clone is off by one base, so a read error is likely. The J gene is TRBJ1-2, the V gene TRBV26; the table's D gene call, TRBD1, was not cross checked with the DNA. TRBV26 is listed as a pseudogene. CDR3 length: 15 residues. CDR3 sequence reads: CASSFVDDRVVGYTF. The CDR3 DNA is TGTGCCAGCAGTTTTGTCGATGACAGGGTTGTTGGCTACACCTTC.

The rearrangement links TRBV24-1 to TRBJ2-3; 9 positions match TRBD2. CDR1 KGHDR and CDR2 SFDVKD come from the germline V gene. V shed 0 bases, J shed 4 bases, and the junction held 4 bases outside the gene matches. CDR3 size: 16 residues. The CDR3 spells CATSDLGAGGADTQYF. The CDR3 nucleotides read TGTGCCACCAGTGATTTGGGGGCGGGAGGGGCAGATACGCAGTATTTT.

This clonotype has a count of ten or more. The rearrangement joins TRBV7-9 to TRBJ2-1; D assignment may be TRBD1 or TRBD2 (5 bases each). CDR3 length: 14 residues. Trimming removed 5 bases from V and 6 bases from J, with 14 bases in between. CDR1 SEHNR and CDR2 FQNEAQ come from the germline V gene (reference sequence). The CDR3: CASSPRTGANEQFF. The CDR3 nucleotides read TGTGCCAGCAGCCCGCGGACTGGGGCCAATGAGCAGTTCTTC. Using reference TRBV7-9 and TRBJ2-1 for the parts outside the CDR3, the full variable domain is DTGVSQNPRHKITKRGQNVTFRCDPISEHNRLYWYRQTLGQGPEFLTYFQNEAQLEKSRLLSDRFSAERPKGSFSTLEIQRTEQGDSAMYLCASSPRTGANEQFFGPGTRLTVL.

This chain links TRBV11-2 with TRBJ2-1; weak D call: TRBD1 (6 bases). The CDR3 covers 15 residues. In germline, CDR1 is SGHAT, CDR2 FQNNGV. Deletions cut 5 bases from V and 12 bases from J, with 23 bases between. The CDR3 spells CASSPSMDSWRSQFF. The CDR3 DNA reads TGTGCCAGCAGCCCTAGTATGGACAGTTGGCGTTCGCAGTTCTTC. Together with reference TRBV11-2 and TRBJ2-1, the CDR3 gives the full variable domain: EAGVAQSPRYKIIEKRQSVAFWCNPISGHATLYWYQQILGQGPKLLIQFQNNGVVDDSQLPKDRFSAERLKGVDSTLKIQPAKLEDSAVYLCASSPSMDSWRSQFFGPGTRLTVL.

A few counts support this clonotype. Since a far larger clone is one base different, this is likely a read error. V is TRBV2 and J is TRBJ2-7, with D unclear. V was pared by 7 bases and J by 7 bases, with 17 bases between. Germline CDR1 is SNHLY and CDR2 is FYNNEI. The CDR3 extends over 13 amino acids. CDR3 region: CASNSAPTVEQYF. DNA of the CDR3: TGTGCCAGCAACTCAGCGCCCACCGTTGAGCAGTACTTC.

Many counts were recorded for this clonotype. The chain combines TRBV19 with TRBJ1-2; TRBD1 might be the D (5 bases). Deletions cut 0 bases from V and 2 bases from J, with 16 bases between. CDR1 LNHDA and CDR2 SQIVND come from the germline V gene (reference sequence). CDR3 length: 17 residues. The CDR3 bases are TGTGCCAGTAGTATAGATACTGGTGGGACGGTGAACTATGGCTACACCTTC. It codes for CASSIDTGGTVNYGYTF. The variable domain in full, with the rest retrieved from reference TRBV19 and TRBJ1-2, is DGGITQSPKYLFRKEGQNVTLSCEQNLNHDAMYWYRQDPGQGLRLIYYSQIVNDFQKGDIAEGYSVSREKKESFPLTVTSAQKNPTAFYLCASSIDTGGTVNYGYTFGSGTRLTVV.

On this clonotype itself: A far larger clone is a single base away, which makes a read error likely. The chain employs TRBV2 and TRBJ2-5; TRBD2 is a possible D gene (7 bases). CDR1 and CDR2 (germline): SNHLY, FYNNEI. Trimming removed 6 bases from V and 11 bases from J, with 40 bases in between. The CDR3 covers 20 residues. The CDR3 is CASSIGGRGGSGTTYNEQYF. The CDR3 DNA follows: TGTGCCAGCAGCATTGGGGGCAGGGGTGGGAGCGGGACTACCTACAATGAGCAGTACTTC.

The chain recombines TRBV28 with TRBJ1-5; D is unclear. CDR1 is MDHEN and CDR2 is SYDVKM in the germline V gene. This CDR3 spans 15 amino acids. With 5 bases removed from V and 4 bases from J, the gap between germline ends came to 15 bases. CDR3 sequence: CASSPLRISNQPQHF. DNA of the CDR3: TGTGCCAGCAGTCCCTTGAGGATATCGAATCAGCCCCAGCATTTT.

This clonotype was detected many times. The chain links TRBV10-3 to TRBJ2-7; D uncertain. Germline assignment: CDR1 ENHRY and CDR2 SYGVKD. The CDR3 is made up of 15 amino acids. V was cut by 2 bases and J by 0 bases, with 11 bases left in between. The CDR3 here is CAISEGPRTSYEQYF. In nucleotides, the CDR3 is TGTGCCATCAGTGAGGGGCCACGGACCTCCTACGAGCAGTACTTC.

This clonotype has only one observation. The chain is built from TRBV6-2 or TRBV6-3 and TRBJ2-6; 9 nucleotides match TRBD1. The CDR3 spans 17 residues. CDR1 is MNHEY, CDR2 SVGEGT, per germline. With V trimmed by 6 bases and J by 0 bases, 6 bases remained unmatched. CDR3 region: CASRSGTGFSGANVLTF. The CDR3 DNA sequence: TGTGCCAGCAGGTCCGGGACAGGGTTCTCTGGGGCCAACGTCCTGACTTTC.

Many counts were recorded for this clonotype. The chain couples TRBV6-2 or TRBV6-3 to TRBJ2-3; D gene ambiguous. Trimming left V 2 bases short and J 6 bases short, with 12 bases between. The CDR3 runs 14 residues. Per the germline V gene, CDR1 is MNHEY and CDR2 is SVGEGT. CDR3: CASSYRLDVDTQYF. Written as DNA, the CDR3 is TGTGCCAGCAGTTACCGACTTGATGTGGATACGCAGTATTTT.

This clonotype was seen at least ten times. The chain is built from TRBV6-4 and TRBJ2-3; the D is unclear. The V end lost 0 bases, the J end lost 3 bases, and 10 bases lay between the germline ends. Germline lookup yields CDR1 MRHNA and CDR2 SNTAGT. This CDR3 has 15 amino acids. This CDR3 reads CASSDSVSATDTQYF. The CDR3 bases are TGTGCCAGCAGTGACTCCGTAAGTGCAACAGATACGCAGTATTTT.

This clonotype was counted at least ten times. The V gene is TRBV7-8, the J gene TRBJ2-7; D is perhaps TRBD1 (6 bases). Trimming took off 1 base at V and 6 bases at J, with 13 bases between the two ends. Germline-derived CDR1 and CDR2 are SGHVS and FQNEAQ. The CDR3 consists of 14 residues. The CDR3 loop reads CASSLDRDISEQYF. CDR3 sequence (DNA): TGTGCCAGCAGCTTAGACCGGGACATCAGCGAGCAGTACTTC.

This clonotype was found many times. The V and J genes are TRBV12-3 or TRBV12-4 and TRBJ2-7; a possible D gene is TRBD2 (6 bases). Trimming shortened V by 6 bases and J by 0 bases, and 9 bases separated the two germline ends. The CDR3 totals 13 residues. CDR3 protein: CASRDGSSYEQYF. CDR3 nucleotide sequence: TGTGCCAGCAGGGACGGGAGCTCCTACGAGCAGTACTTC.

This clonotype has ten or more counts. This chain links TRBV29-1 with TRBJ2-6, with D perhaps TRBD2 (6 bases). Trimming cost V 0 bases and J 4 bases, with 13 bases left between them. Germline assignment: CDR1 SQVTM and CDR2 ANQGSEA. CDR3 length equals 16 residues. This chain's CDR3 is CSVEDLSGEGANVLTF. CDR3 DNA: TGCAGCGTTGAAGATTTATCGGGGGAGGGGGCCAACGTCCTGACTTTC.

This clonotype has a single count. A far larger clone lies a single base away; this is likely a read error. The rearrangement links TRBV4-3 to TRBJ2-6; TRBD2 might be the D (6 bases). CDR1 LGHNA and CDR2 YSLEER come from the germline V gene. The CDR3 totals 15 residues. The CDR3 sequence is CACSGPGAGANVLTF. The CDR3 DNA reads TGCGCCTGCAGCGGGCCAGGAGCTGGGGCCAACGTCCTGACTTTC.